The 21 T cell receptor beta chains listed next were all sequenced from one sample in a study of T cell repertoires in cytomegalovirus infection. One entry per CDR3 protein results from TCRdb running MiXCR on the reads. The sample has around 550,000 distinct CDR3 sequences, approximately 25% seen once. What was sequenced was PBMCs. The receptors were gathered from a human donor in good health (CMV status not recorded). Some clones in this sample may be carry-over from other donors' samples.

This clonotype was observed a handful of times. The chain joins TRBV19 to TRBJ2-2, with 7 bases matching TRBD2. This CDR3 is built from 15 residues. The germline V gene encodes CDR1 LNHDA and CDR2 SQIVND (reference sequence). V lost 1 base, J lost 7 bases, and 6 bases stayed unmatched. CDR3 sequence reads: CASSIVAGVGGELFF. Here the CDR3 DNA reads TGTGCCAGTAGTATAGTGGCGGGAGTCGGCGGGGAGCTGTTTTTT.

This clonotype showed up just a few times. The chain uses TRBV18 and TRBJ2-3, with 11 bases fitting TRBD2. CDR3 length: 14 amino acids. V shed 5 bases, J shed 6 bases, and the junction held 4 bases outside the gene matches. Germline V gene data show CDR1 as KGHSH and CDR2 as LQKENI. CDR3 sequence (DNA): TGTGCCAGCTCAGTACTAGCGGGAGAGGATACGCAGTATTTT. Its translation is CASSVLAGEDTQYF.

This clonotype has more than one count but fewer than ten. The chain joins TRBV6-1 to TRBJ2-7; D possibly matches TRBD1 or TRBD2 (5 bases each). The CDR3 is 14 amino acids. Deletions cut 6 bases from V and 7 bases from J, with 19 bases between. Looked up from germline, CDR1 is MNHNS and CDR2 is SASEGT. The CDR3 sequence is CASSPTGATREQYF. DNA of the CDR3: TGTGCCAGCAGCCCTACAGGAGCTACTAGGGAGCAGTACTTC.

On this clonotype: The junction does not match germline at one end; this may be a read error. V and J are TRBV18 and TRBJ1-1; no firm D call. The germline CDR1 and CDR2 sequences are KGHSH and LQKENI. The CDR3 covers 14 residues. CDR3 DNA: TGTGTCAGCTCACCACCGACGGGGAACACTGAAGCTTTCTTT. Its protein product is CVSSPPTGNTEAFF.

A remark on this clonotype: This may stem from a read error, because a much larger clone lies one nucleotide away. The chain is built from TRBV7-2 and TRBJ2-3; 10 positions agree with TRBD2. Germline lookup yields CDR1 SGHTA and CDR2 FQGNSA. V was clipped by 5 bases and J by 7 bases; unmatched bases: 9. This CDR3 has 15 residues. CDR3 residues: CASSNRAGGPYTQYF. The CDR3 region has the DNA TGTGCCAGCAGCAACCGAGCGGGAGGGCCATATACGCAGTATTTT.

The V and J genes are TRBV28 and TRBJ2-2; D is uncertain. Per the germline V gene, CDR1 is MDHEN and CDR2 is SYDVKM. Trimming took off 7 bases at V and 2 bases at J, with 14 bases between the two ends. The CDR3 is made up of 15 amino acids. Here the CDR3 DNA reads TGTGCCAGCAAAGGGCCCCGGGTCAACACCGGGGAGCTGTTTTTT. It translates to CASKGPRVNTGELFF.

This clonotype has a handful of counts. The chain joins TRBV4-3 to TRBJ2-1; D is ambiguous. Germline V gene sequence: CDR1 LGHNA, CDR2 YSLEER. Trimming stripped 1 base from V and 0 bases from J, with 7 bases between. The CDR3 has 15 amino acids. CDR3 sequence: CASSQAPSSYNEQFF. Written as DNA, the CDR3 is TGCGCCAGCAGCCAAGCCCCCAGCTCCTACAATGAGCAGTTCTTC.

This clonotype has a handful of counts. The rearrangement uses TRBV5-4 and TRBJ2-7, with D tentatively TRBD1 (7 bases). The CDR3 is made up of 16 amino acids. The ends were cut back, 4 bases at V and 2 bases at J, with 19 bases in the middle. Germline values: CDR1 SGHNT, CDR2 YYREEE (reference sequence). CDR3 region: CASSPGGQGGTYEQYF. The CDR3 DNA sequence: TGTGCCAGCAGCCCTGGGGGCCAGGGGGGAACCTACGAGCAGTACTTC.

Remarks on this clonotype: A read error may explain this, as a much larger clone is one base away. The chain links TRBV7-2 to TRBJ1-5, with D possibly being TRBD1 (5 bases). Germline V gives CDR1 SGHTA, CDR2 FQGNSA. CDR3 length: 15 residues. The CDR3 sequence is CASSRTFYSNPPQHF. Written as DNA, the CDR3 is TGTGCCAGCAGCCGGACATTTTATAGCAATCCGCCCCAGCATTTT.

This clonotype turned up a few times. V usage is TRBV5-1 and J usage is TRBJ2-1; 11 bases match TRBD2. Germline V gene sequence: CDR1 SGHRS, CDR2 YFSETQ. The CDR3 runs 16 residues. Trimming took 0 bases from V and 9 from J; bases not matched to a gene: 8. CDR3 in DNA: TGCGCCAGCAGCTTGGGGGCTCTAGCGGGAGGTGTTGAGCAGTTCTTC. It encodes CASSLGALAGGVEQFF.

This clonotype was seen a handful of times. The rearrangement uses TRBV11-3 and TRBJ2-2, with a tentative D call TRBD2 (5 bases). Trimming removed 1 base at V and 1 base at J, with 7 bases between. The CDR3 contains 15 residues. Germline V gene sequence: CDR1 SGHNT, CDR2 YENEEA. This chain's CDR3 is CASSLGSVNTGELFF. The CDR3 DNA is TGTGCCAGCAGCTTAGGTAGCGTGAACACCGGGGAGCTGTTTTTT.

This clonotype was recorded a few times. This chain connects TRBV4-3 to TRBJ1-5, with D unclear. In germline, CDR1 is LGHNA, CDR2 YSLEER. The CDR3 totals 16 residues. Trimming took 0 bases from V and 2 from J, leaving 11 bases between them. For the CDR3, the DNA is TGCGCCAGCAGCCAAGACCGATGGGTGGGCAATCAGCCCCAGCATTTT. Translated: CASSQDRWVGNQPQHF.

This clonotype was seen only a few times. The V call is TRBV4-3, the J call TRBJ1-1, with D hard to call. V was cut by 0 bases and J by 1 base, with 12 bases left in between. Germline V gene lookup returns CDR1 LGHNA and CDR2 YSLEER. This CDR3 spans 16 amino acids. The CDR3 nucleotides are TGCGCCAGCAGCCAAGATAGGGAGCTTACGAACACTGAAGCTTTCTTT. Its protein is CASSQDRELTNTEAFF.

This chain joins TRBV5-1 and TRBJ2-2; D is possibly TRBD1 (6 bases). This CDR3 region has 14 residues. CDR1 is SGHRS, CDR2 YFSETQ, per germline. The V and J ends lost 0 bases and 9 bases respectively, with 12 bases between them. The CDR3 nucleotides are TGCGCCAGCAGCTTGGTCCAGGGGACCAGGGAGCTGTTTTTT. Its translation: CASSLVQGTRELFF.

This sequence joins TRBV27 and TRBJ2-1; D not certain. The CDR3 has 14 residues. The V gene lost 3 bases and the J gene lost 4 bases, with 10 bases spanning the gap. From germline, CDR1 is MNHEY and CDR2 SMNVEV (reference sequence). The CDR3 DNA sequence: TGTGCCAGCAGTTTCGGTGACATTTACAATGAGCAGTTCTTC. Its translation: CASSFGDIYNEQFF.

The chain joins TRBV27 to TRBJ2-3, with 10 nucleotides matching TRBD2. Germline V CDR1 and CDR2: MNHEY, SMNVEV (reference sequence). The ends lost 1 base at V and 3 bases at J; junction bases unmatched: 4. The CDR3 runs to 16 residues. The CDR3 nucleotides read TGTGCCAGCAGTTTATGGGGGACTAGCGCAACAGATACGCAGTATTTT. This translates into CASSLWGTSATDTQYF.

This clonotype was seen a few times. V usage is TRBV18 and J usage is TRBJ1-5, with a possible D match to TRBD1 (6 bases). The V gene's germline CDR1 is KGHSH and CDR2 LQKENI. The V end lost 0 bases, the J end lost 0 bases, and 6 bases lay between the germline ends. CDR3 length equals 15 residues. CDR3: CASSPPGASNQPQHF. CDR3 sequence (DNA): TGTGCCAGCTCACCACCGGGGGCTAGCAATCAGCCCCAGCATTTT.

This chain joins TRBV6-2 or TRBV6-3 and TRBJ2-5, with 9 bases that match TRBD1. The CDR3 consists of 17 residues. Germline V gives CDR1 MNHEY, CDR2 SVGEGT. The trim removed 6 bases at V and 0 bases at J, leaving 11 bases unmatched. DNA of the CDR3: TGTGCCAGCAGCCCTAATCTCCGGGACAGGGACCAAGAGACCCAGTACTTC. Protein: CASSPNLRDRDQETQYF.

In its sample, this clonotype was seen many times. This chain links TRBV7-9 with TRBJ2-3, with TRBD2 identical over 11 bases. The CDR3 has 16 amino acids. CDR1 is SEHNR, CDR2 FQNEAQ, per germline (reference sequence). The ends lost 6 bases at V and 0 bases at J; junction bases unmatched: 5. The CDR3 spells CASSRTSGSSTDTQYF. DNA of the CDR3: TGTGCCAGCAGTCGAACTAGCGGGAGCAGCACAGATACGCAGTATTTT.

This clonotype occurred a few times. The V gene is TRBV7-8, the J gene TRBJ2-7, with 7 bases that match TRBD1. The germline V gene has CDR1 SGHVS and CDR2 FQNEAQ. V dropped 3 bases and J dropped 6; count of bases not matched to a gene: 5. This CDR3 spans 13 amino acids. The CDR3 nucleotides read TGTGCCAGCAGCTTTCGACAGGGCGGCGAGCAGTACGTC. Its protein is CASSFRQGGEQYV.

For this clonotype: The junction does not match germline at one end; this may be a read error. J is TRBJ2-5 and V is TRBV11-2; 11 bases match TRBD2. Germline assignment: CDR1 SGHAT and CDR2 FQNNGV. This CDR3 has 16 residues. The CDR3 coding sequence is TGTGCCAGCAGCTTACGGACTAGCGGGTCACAGGGGCCCCCGAACTTC. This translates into CASSLRTSGSQGPPNF.